Listed here is a single T cell receptor (beta chain). The sample comes from a study of T cell changes during pregnancy in multiple sclerosis. Assay used: immunoSEQ multiplex PCR; TCRdb lists only in-frame clones, some missing. The sample gives roughly 75,000 clones, 85% to 95% of which show up once; roughly 2.6% is in the top ten. The CDR3 runs to 13 residues. V gave up 3 bases and J gave up 7 bases; unmatched junction bases: 5. The germline CDR1 and CDR2 sequences are KGHSH and LQKENI. Sequences were derived from peripheral blood, sampled after pregnancy. J is TRBJ2-7 and V is TRBV18, with TRBD1 matching 8 bases. This receptor was obtained from a female donor in good health, enrolled as a control in a pregnancy study. The CDR3 DNA follows: TGTGCCAGCTCACCGGGACAGGAGCGGGAGCAGTACTTC. It translates to CASSPGQEREQYF.